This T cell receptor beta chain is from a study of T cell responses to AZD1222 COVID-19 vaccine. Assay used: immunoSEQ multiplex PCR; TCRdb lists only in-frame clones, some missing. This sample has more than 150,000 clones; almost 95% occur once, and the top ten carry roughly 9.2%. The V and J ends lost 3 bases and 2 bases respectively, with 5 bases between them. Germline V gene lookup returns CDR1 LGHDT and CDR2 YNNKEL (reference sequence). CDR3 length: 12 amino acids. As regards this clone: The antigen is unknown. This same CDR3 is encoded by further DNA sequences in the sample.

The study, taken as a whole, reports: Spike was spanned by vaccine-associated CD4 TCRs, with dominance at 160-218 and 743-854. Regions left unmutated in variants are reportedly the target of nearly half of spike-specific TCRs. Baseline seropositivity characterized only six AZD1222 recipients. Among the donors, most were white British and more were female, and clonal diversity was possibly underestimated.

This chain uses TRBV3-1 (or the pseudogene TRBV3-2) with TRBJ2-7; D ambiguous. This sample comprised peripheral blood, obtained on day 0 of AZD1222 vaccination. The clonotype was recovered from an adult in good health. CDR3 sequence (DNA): TGTGCCAGCAGCCAGGGTCCCTACGAGCAGTACTTC. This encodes CASSQGPYEQYF.